The 24 T cell receptor beta chains presented below share a single source sample, sequenced in a study of shared clonotypes between healthy human individuals. Generated by immunoSEQ multiplex PCR, the TCRdb table keeps only in-frame clones and is missing some. The table lists roughly 490,000 clones, over 60% of them singletons. Sequencing used PBMCs. The receptors here all came from a woman aged 40 to 55 in good health. Some clones in this sample may be carry-over from other donors' samples.

The chain is built from TRBV7-3 and TRBJ2-2, with 13 bases that match TRBD2. J gave up 6 bases and V 5 bases, and 6 bases lay outside the gene matches. The CDR3 length is 16 residues. Germline-derived CDR1 and CDR2 are SGHTA and FQGTGA. CDR3 protein: CASSRTSGSWSGELFF. The CDR3 region has the DNA TGTGCCAGCAGCCGGACTAGCGGGAGTTGGTCCGGGGAGCTGTTTTTT.

This clone has just one count. The rearrangement joins TRBV9 to TRBJ2-7; 8 bases align to TRBD1. V lost 1 base to trimming and J lost 6 bases; unmatched junction nucleotides: 9. Germline loops: CDR1 SGDLS, CDR2 YYNGEE. CDR3 length: 15 amino acids. This CDR3 is CASSVSGQGFGEQYF. In DNA, the CDR3 is TGTGCCAGCAGCGTATCTGGACAGGGCTTCGGCGAGCAGTACTTC.

The CDR3 spells CASNLGLAGGTGELFF. The CDR3 DNA reads TGTGCCAGCAACCTAGGACTAGCGGGGGGAACCGGGGAGCTGTTTTTT. The V call is TRBV6-6, the J call TRBJ2-2; 14 positions match TRBD2. Germline CDR1 reads MNHNY; CDR2 reads SVGAGI (reference sequence). The CDR3 loop spans 16 amino acids. The J segment lost 5 bases and the V segment lost 7 bases, leaving 6 bases of the junction unmatched.

As to this clone: Since a much larger clone is just one base distant, this may be a read error. Other DNA sequences in the sample encode the same CDR3. The chain recombines TRBV29-1 with TRBJ2-1; D not certain. The germline V gene has CDR1 SQVTM and CDR2 ANQGSEA. The CDR3 spans 14 residues. Here the CDR3 reads CSVEAHLGYNEQFF. CDR3 in DNA: TGCAGCGTCGAAGCCCACCTTGGGTACAATGAGCAGTTCTTC.

V usage is TRBV7-8 and J usage is TRBJ1-2; D might be TRBD1 (5 bases). Germline CDR1 reads SGHVS; CDR2 reads FQNEAQ. V lost 0 bases and J 5 bases, leaving 10 bases between the germline ends. The CDR3 is made up of 14 amino acids. CDR3 residues: CASSLAGQGYGYTF. The CDR3 nucleotides are TGTGCCAGCAGCTTAGCGGGGCAGGGTTATGGCTACACCTTC.

The chain links TRBV7-8 to TRBJ2-1; D ambiguous. The CDR3 totals 15 residues. Germline assignment: CDR1 SGHVS and CDR2 FQNEAQ. The V and J ends lost 6 bases and 4 bases respectively, with 16 bases between them. CDR3: CASRNAGPKYNEQFF. CDR3 nucleotide sequence: TGTGCCAGCAGGAACGCAGGACCAAAGTACAATGAGCAGTTCTTC.

The chain uses TRBV19 and TRBJ2-2; 7 nucleotides align to TRBD1. Germline V gene data show CDR1 as LNHDA and CDR2 as SQIVND (reference sequence). Trimming took 6 bases from V and 8 from J; bases not matched to a gene: 3. The CDR3 covers 12 residues. CDR3 bases: TGTGCCAGTAGGCAGGGGGAAGGGGAGCTGTTTTTT. Translation gives CASRQGEGELFF. Together with reference TRBV19 and TRBJ2-2, the CDR3 gives the full variable domain: DGGITQSPKYLFRKEGQNVTLSCEQNLNHDAMYWYRQDPGQGLRLIYYSQIVNDFQKGDIAEGYSVSREKKESFPLTVTSAQKNPTAFYLCASRQGEGELFFGEGSRLTVL.

This chain joins TRBV11-2 and TRBJ2-3; 12 nucleotides match TRBD2. Germline CDR1 reads SGHAT; CDR2 reads FQNNGV. V shed 2 bases, J shed 0 bases, and the junction held 3 bases outside the gene matches. CDR3 length equals 17 residues. For the CDR3, the DNA is TGTGCCAGCAGCTTATGGACTAGCGGGGTTAGCACAGATACGCAGTATTTT. This translates into CASSLWTSGVSTDTQYF.

In this sample, this clone turned up many times. The rearrangement uses TRBV27 and TRBJ2-5; 9 nucleotides match TRBD2. The J call is in doubt because the DNA end fits TRBJ2-7 better. This CDR3 has 15 amino acids. Germline loops: CDR1 MNHEY, CDR2 SMNVEV (reference sequence). The CDR3 DNA follows: TGTGCCAGCAGTGACTACCTAGCGGGACGGTACGAGCAGTACTTC. Its translation: CASSDYLAGRYEQYF.

This chain connects TRBV4-3 to TRBJ2-7, with 8 bases matching TRBD2. V lost 3 bases and J lost 3; bases outside the gene matches: 4. The CDR3 consists of 14 residues. The germline gives CDR1 LGHNA, CDR2 YSLEER. DNA for the CDR3: TGCGCCAGCAGCCATGGGACTAGGAGCTACGAGCAGTACTTC. Protein sequence: CASSHGTRSYEQYF.

The chain has TRBV7-9 and TRBJ2-7; D uncertain. CDR1 is SEHNR, CDR2 FQNEAQ, per germline (reference sequence). CDR3 length equals 12 residues. V lost 5 bases and J 4 bases, leaving 9 bases between the germline ends. CDR3 sequence: CASSRVGYEQYF. For the CDR3, the DNA is TGTGCCAGCAGCCGCGTTGGGTACGAGCAGTACTTC.

As DNA, the CDR3 is TGCGCCAGCAGCACGTACGGCCTAGCGGGAGGCAATGAGCAGTTCTTC. Translation: CASSTYGLAGGNEQFF. The V gene is TRBV5-1, the J gene TRBJ2-1; TRBD2 agrees at 11 bases. The V and J ends lost 4 bases and 6 bases, in that order; junction bases with no gene match: 9. Germline V gene lookup returns CDR1 SGHRS and CDR2 YFSETQ. This CDR3 has 16 residues.

This clone showed up just a few times. DNA of the CDR3: TGTGCCAGCAGCCAAGAGTTTCGGGTTAGCGGCTACACCTTC. Translating gives CASSQEFRVSGYTF. This rearrangement joins TRBV14 to TRBJ1-2; D ambiguous. The germline V and J ends were trimmed by 0 bases and 8 bases, with 13 bases remaining between them. The length of the CDR3 is 14 residues. The germline V gene encodes CDR1 SGHDN and CDR2 FVKESK.

Of note for this clone: This may come from a read error, since a much larger clone is one base off. The chain couples TRBV25-1 to TRBJ2-7, with 7 bases lining up with TRBD2. Germline CDR1 reads MGHDK; CDR2 reads SYGVNS. J lost 1 base, V lost 4 bases, and 10 bases had no gene match. The CDR3 has 16 residues. CDR3 DNA: TGTGCCAGCAGTGCCGGTAGCGGGTACCCTTCCTACGAGCAGTACTTC. This gives the protein CASSAGSGYPSYEQYF.

The J gene is TRBJ2-2, the V gene TRBV6-1, with 7 bases matching TRBD2. With V trimmed by 8 bases and J by 4 bases, 7 bases remained unmatched. This CDR3 has 14 residues. CDR1 is MNHNS and CDR2 is SASEGT in the germline V gene. The CDR3 spells CASQRDLTTGELFF. The CDR3 nucleotides read TGTGCCAGCCAGCGGGACCTAACCACCGGGGAGCTGTTTTTT.

Comments on this clone: A read error may be the cause here, since a much bigger clone is one base away. The chain links TRBV29-1 to TRBJ1-3; the D is unclear. Trimming stripped 6 bases from V and 0 bases from J, with 12 bases between. Germline V gives CDR1 SQVTM, CDR2 ANQGSEA. The CDR3 length is 14 residues. The CDR3 bases are TGCAGCGTGGCAGACGGCGCCTCTGGAAACACCATATATTTT. It yields the protein CSVADGASGNTIYF.

The V gene is TRBV5-4, the J gene TRBJ2-7, with 8 bases aligning to TRBD2. The V gene end was trimmed by 4 bases and the J gene end by 6 bases; junction bases not matched to a gene: 15. This CDR3 spans 16 amino acids. The germline V gene has CDR1 SGHNT and CDR2 YYREEE (reference sequence). CDR3 in amino acids: CASSRGGASGPGEQYF. The CDR3 region has the DNA TGTGCCAGCAGCCGGGGCGGCGCTAGCGGGCCGGGCGAGCAGTACTTC.

The chain is built from TRBV11-1 and TRBJ2-7; D remains ambiguous. Germline-derived CDR1 and CDR2 are SGHAT and FQDESV (reference sequence). V gave up 3 bases and J gave up 2 bases, with 11 bases separating them. The CDR3 is 14 residues long. CDR3 sequence (DNA): TGTGCCAGCAGCTTGCGCGTAAACCCCTACGAGCAGTACTTC. This codes for CASSLRVNPYEQYF.

Comment on this clone: The germline gene is not matched at one end of the junction; a read error may be the cause. The V call is TRBV9, the J call TRBJ2-4; D might be TRBD1 or TRBD2, each matching 6 bases. Germline V CDR1 and CDR2: SGDLS, YYNGEE. This CDR3 is 14 amino acids long. CDR3 region: CASSVGWRDISLNF. The CDR3 DNA reads as TGTGCCAGCAGCGTAGGGTGGAGGGACATTTCCTTAAACTTC.

This sequence joins TRBV28 and TRBJ2-5; 11 bases line up with TRBD1. Germline trimming cut 6 bases from V and 5 bases from J; bases unmatched to any gene: 11. Germline assignment: CDR1 MDHEN and CDR2 SYDVKM. CDR3 length equals 16 residues. CDR3 loop: CASSPADRGLGETQYF. CDR3 sequence (DNA): TGTGCCAGCAGCCCCGCGGACAGGGGGCTGGGGGAGACCCAGTACTTC.

V and J are TRBV10-3 and TRBJ2-3; D is ambiguous. The germline gives CDR1 ENHRY, CDR2 SYGVKD. Trimming took off 2 bases at V and 0 bases at J, with 3 bases between the two ends. The length of the CDR3 is 13 residues. In nucleotides, the CDR3 is TGTGCCATCAGTGAGGTCAGCACAGATACGCAGTATTTT. Protein sequence: CAISEVSTDTQYF.

This clone occurred a few times. This chain joins TRBV29-1 and TRBJ1-5; D gene uncertain. The CDR3 is 12 residues long. Germline assignment: CDR1 SQVTM and CDR2 ANQGSEA. Trimming cost V 5 bases and J 4 bases, with 9 bases left between them. CDR3 coding DNA: TGCAGCGTTCGGGAGTTAAATCAGCCCCAGCATTTT. Its translation: CSVRELNQPQHF.

This clone was found a few times. The chain carries TRBV11-3 and TRBJ2-1; 12 nucleotides align to TRBD2. The CDR3 loop spans 18 amino acids. CDR1 is SGHNT, CDR2 YENEEA, per germline. The ends lost 4 bases at V and 8 bases at J; junction bases unmatched: 15. The CDR3 protein is CASSSRTSGTGRGDEQFF. DNA of the CDR3: TGTGCCAGCAGCTCCCGGACTAGCGGGACCGGTCGGGGAGATGAGCAGTTCTTC. Variable domain in full (rest from reference TRBV11-3 and TRBJ2-1): EAGVVQSPRYKIIEKKQPVAFWCNPISGHNTLYWYLQNLGQGPELLIRYENEEAVDDSQLPKDRFSAERLKGVDSTLKIQPAELGDSAVYLCASSSRTSGTGRGDEQFFGPGTRLTVL.

The chain carries TRBV10-3 and TRBJ1-5, with no clear D. Germline CDR1 and CDR2: ENHRY and SYGVKD. V lost 10 bases to trimming and J lost 0 bases, with 22 bases between them. The CDR3 is made up of 17 amino acids. This CDR3 is CATGGSGDGYSNQPQHF. The CDR3 bases are TGTGCCACTGGCGGGTCAGGAGACGGATATAGCAATCAGCCCCAGCATTTT.